This passage covers 30 T cell receptor beta chains from one sample sequenced in a study of regulatory T cells in long-lasting Graves disease. The sample's time point: persistent/refractory GD, antithyroid drugs over 5 years with positive TRAb. PBMC RNA was the source of the TCR library. Library construction for TCR beta used iRepertoire HTBI primers and Arm-PCR of CDR3 regions. TCRdb ran MiXCR on the multiplex PCR reads and lists one entry per CDR3 protein. The data show 300,000 to 400,000 distinct CDR3 sequences, roughly a fifth seen once. Sequencing used peripheral blood mononuclear cells (PBMCs), obtained when the disease was refractory, from a patient treated with antithyroid drugs. These receptors were obtained from a female donor with Graves disease.

This clonotype was detected once. The chain recombines TRBV28 with TRBJ2-1, with 9 positions matching TRBD2. V lost 5 bases and J lost 8; bases outside the gene matches: 13. The CDR3 runs to 16 residues. Per germline, CDR1 MDHEN and CDR2 SYDVKM. The CDR3 region has the DNA TGTGCCAGCAGTAGACCGGGACTAGCCACTTACTATGAGCAGTTCTTC. This codes for CASSRPGLATYYEQFF.

The table lists this clonotype with many counts. The chain couples TRBV20-1 to TRBJ2-7, with D possibly matching TRBD1 (6 bases). The germline V gene has CDR1 DFQATT and CDR2 SNEGSKA (reference sequence). This CDR3 is 14 amino acids long. Between the trimmed V and J ends, which lost 0 bases and 0 bases, there was a span of 9 bases. The CDR3 here is CSARERGFSYEQYF. DNA of the CDR3: TGCAGTGCTAGAGAGAGGGGGTTCTCCTACGAGCAGTACTTC.

In its sample, this clonotype was seen a few times. The V call is TRBV19, the J call TRBJ1-1; no definite D call. V lost 3 bases and J 4 bases, leaving 6 bases between the germline ends. The germline CDR1 and CDR2 sequences are LNHDA and SQIVND (reference sequence). The CDR3 is 12 amino acids. The CDR3: CASSMTTTEAFF. CDR3 in DNA: TGTGCCAGTAGTATGACGACCACTGAAGCTTTCTTT.

This clonotype has just a few counts. The chain is built from TRBV18 and TRBJ2-7, with D possibly being TRBD1 or TRBD2 (5 bases each). The V gene lost 3 bases and the J gene lost 5 bases, with 14 bases spanning the gap. Germline loops: CDR1 KGHSH, CDR2 LQKENI. This CDR3 comprises 14 residues. CDR3 amino acids: CASSPGAERHEQYF. The CDR3 DNA sequence: TGTGCCAGCTCACCCGGGGCAGAGAGACACGAGCAGTACTTC.

This clonotype occurred many times. The V call is TRBV12-3 or TRBV12-4, the J call TRBJ2-7; D may be TRBD1 (6 bases). The CDR3 contains 15 residues. The CDR3 is CASRDTLVPGNEQYF. The CDR3 region has the DNA TGTGCTAGCCGGGACACCCTGGTCCCGGGGAACGAGCAGTACTTC.

The V and J genes are TRBV6-1 and TRBJ2-3, with TRBD2 matching 8 bases. CDR1 and CDR2 from the germline V gene are MNHNS and SASEGT. There are 16 residues in the CDR3. With 7 bases clipped from V and 7 bases from J, the junction kept 16 bases outside the gene matches. CDR3 bases: TGTGCCAGCACTCCAAGCGGGAGCTCCCGAATAAATACGCAGTATTTT. It translates to CASTPSGSSRINTQYF.

V and J are TRBV19 and TRBJ1-6; TRBD1 is a possible D gene (5 bases). The CDR3 is made up of 13 amino acids. V lost 11 bases and J 10 bases, leaving 18 bases between the germline ends. The germline V gene has CDR1 LNHDA and CDR2 SQIVND (reference sequence). In DNA, the CDR3 is TGTGCCTCCTCCTCGGGGGACTACTCACCCCTCCACTTT. Residues: CASSSGDYSPLHF.

The gene calls are TRBV5-1 and TRBJ2-5; D call uncertain. The CDR3 covers 14 residues. Trimming removed 4 bases from V and 4 bases from J, with 14 bases in between. Per germline, CDR1 SGHRS and CDR2 YFSETQ. CDR3 amino acids: CASSEPGSRETQYF. The CDR3 coding sequence is TGCGCCAGCAGCGAGCCAGGAAGTAGAGAGACCCAGTACTTC. Full variable domain (outside the CDR3, taken from reference TRBV5-1 and TRBJ2-5): KAGVTQTPRYLIKTRGQQVTLSCSPISGHRSVSWYQQTPGQGLQFLFEYFSETQRNKGNFPGRFSGRQFSNSRSEMNVSTLELGDSALYLCASSEPGSRETQYFGPGTRLLVL.

The genes are TRBV6-1 and TRBJ2-1; the match to TRBD1 covers 7 bases. This CDR3 has 15 amino acids. CDR1 and CDR2 from the germline V gene are MNHNS and SASEGT. Trimming removed 5 bases from V and 4 bases from J; junction bases left unmatched: 8. The CDR3 DNA sequence: TGTGCCAGCAGTCCTTTACGGGACAGTTACAATGAGCAGTTCTTC. Translation: CASSPLRDSYNEQFF.

The rearrangement links TRBV4-1 to TRBJ1-4; 7 bases are shared with TRBD1. V lost 0 bases and J lost 8; bases outside the gene matches: 9. There are 16 residues in the CDR3. CDR1 is MGHRA and CDR2 is YSYEKL in the germline V gene. The CDR3 coding sequence is TGCGCCAGCAGCCAAGATGACAGGGTGGTTGGGGAAAAACTGTTTTTT. This codes for CASSQDDRVVGEKLFF.

This clonotype was counted at least ten times. The rearrangement links TRBV6-1 to TRBJ2-7, with 11 bases aligning to TRBD1. CDR1 MNHNS and CDR2 SASEGT come from the germline V gene. Trimming cost V 6 bases and J 6 bases; bases outside gene matches: 10. This CDR3 spans 15 amino acids. In DNA, the CDR3 is TGTGCCAGCAGCCACCGGGACAGGGGGAGTGGCGAGCAGTACTTC. Residues: CASSHRDRGSGEQYF.

On this clonotype itself: The junction and the germline gene differ at one end; a read error may be behind it. The DNA for the CDR3 is TGCGCCAGCAGTTTGGACGGGACAGGGCCCGGGGAGCTGTTTTTT. This encodes CASSLDGTGPGELFF. The chain carries TRBV5-1 and TRBJ2-2; TRBD1 aligns across 9 bases. Germline V lookup: CDR1 SGHRS, CDR2 YFSETQ. CDR3 length equals 15 residues. Looking up the rest from reference TRBV5-1 and TRBJ2-2 gives the full variable domain: KAGVTQTPRYLIKTRGQQVTLSCSPISGHRSVSWYQQTPGQGLQFLFEYFSETQRNKGNFPGRFSGRQFSNSRSEMNVSTLELGDSALYLCASSLDGTGPGELFFGEGSRLTVL.

This clonotype showed up just a few times. The chain couples TRBV7-2 to TRBJ2-3, with unresolved D. CDR3 length: 12 amino acids. From germline, CDR1 is SGHTA and CDR2 FQGNSA. V was clipped by 10 bases and J by 3 bases, with 11 bases between them. The CDR3 bases are TGTGCCACCAAAGCCGGGACAGATACGCAGTATTTT. Amino acid sequence: CATKAGTDTQYF.

The V call is TRBV20-1, the J call TRBJ1-5; no firm D call. The length of the CDR3 is 15 residues. Per the germline V gene, CDR1 is DFQATT and CDR2 is SNEGSKA (reference sequence). V lost 3 bases to trimming and J lost 4 bases, with 16 bases between them. This CDR3 reads CSAREWADRNQPQHF. CDR3 DNA: TGCAGTGCTAGGGAGTGGGCAGATAGAAATCAGCCCCAGCATTTT.

The chain links TRBV2 to TRBJ2-3; D is possibly TRBD1 or TRBD2 (5 bases each). The germline CDR1 and CDR2 sequences are SNHLY and FYNNEI. Trimming stripped 8 bases from V and 14 bases from J, with 17 bases between. The CDR3 sequence is 11 residues long. The CDR3 sequence is CASSPGPRAYF. CDR3 nucleotides: TGTGCCAGCTCTCCGGGACCCAGGGCGTATTTT.

This clonotype was seen a few times. This chain uses TRBV6-1 with TRBJ1-1, with a tentative D call TRBD1 (6 bases). Trimming removed 6 bases from V and 5 bases from J, with 22 bases in between. CDR3 length: 16 residues. Looked up from germline, CDR1 is MNHNS and CDR2 is SASEGT. CDR3 region: CASSGALTGGPTEAFF. CDR3 coding DNA: TGTGCCAGCAGCGGTGCGTTGACAGGTGGGCCGACTGAAGCTTTCTTT.

The chain combines TRBV4-2 with TRBJ1-5; no clear D. CDR1 is LGHNA, CDR2 YNFKEQ, per germline. V lost 1 base to trimming and J lost 1 base, with 8 bases between them. This CDR3 has 15 amino acids. Here the CDR3 reads CASSQGLRSNQPQHF. CDR3 sequence (DNA): TGTGCCAGCAGCCAAGGTCTACGAAGCAATCAGCCCCAGCATTTT.

The J gene is TRBJ1-4, the V gene TRBV18; D uncertain. CDR3 length equals 15 residues. Germline V lookup: CDR1 KGHSH, CDR2 LQKENI. V dropped 3 bases and J dropped 0 bases, with 8 bases sitting between them. The CDR3 loop reads CASSPRHTTNEKLFF. CDR3 in DNA: TGTGCCAGCTCACCGAGACATACAACTAATGAAAAACTGTTTTTT.

Remarks on this clonotype: It may be a read error: a sequence one base away is much more abundant. The chain has TRBV11-2 and TRBJ2-4; 8 nucleotides agree with TRBD1. CDR3 length: 16 amino acids. Germline V lookup: CDR1 SGHAT, CDR2 FQNNGV. The V gene end was trimmed by 4 bases and the J gene end by 3 bases; junction bases not matched to a gene: 8. The CDR3 sequence: CASSYRTGLVKNIQYF. The CDR3 DNA reads as TGTGCCAGCAGCTACCGGACAGGGTTAGTCAAAAACATTCAGTACTTC.

This clonotype has just a few counts. This chain links TRBV5-1 with TRBJ2-7; 15 bases match TRBD2. CDR3 length: 19 residues. Germline V lookup: CDR1 SGHRS, CDR2 YFSETQ. Unmatched junction bases numbered 14, after V lost 3 bases and J lost 4 bases. Here the CDR3 DNA reads TGCGCCAGCAGCTGGACTAGTGGGACTAGCGGGAGGAGAAATTACGAGCAGTACTTC. Translation gives CASSWTSGTSGRRNYEQYF.

This clonotype was counted a few times. This may be a read error: a much more frequent sequence differs by one nucleotide. The genes are TRBV2 and TRBJ1-6; no clear D gene. The CDR3 has 13 amino acids. Germline CDR1 SNHLY, CDR2 FYNNEI. This CDR3 is CASKSSYNSPPHF. CDR3 nucleotide sequence: TGTGCCAGCAAAAGCTCCTATAATTCACCCCCCCACTTT.

The chain is built from TRBV19 and TRBJ1-2; TRBD1 matches at 12 bases. CDR3 length: 18 amino acids. Per the germline V gene, CDR1 is LNHDA and CDR2 is SQIVND (reference sequence). V lost 2 bases and J lost 1; bases outside the gene matches: 8. This chain's CDR3 is CASSIIGGQGARNYGYTF. The DNA of the CDR3 is TGTGCCAGTAGTATAATCGGGGGACAGGGGGCGCGTAACTATGGCTACACCTTC.

This clonotype showed up just once. V is TRBV20-1 and J is TRBJ2-5; 7 bases match TRBD2. The length of the CDR3 is 12 residues. The trim removed 5 bases at V and 9 bases at J, leaving 9 bases unmatched. Germline CDR1 DFQATT, CDR2 SNEGSKA (reference sequence). The CDR3 DNA follows: TGCAGTGCTTGGGACCCCCGGGGGGCCCAGTACTTC. Translation gives CSAWDPRGAQYF.

On this clonotype: A far larger clone is a single base away, which makes a read error likely. J is TRBJ2-5 and V is TRBV6-8; TRBD1 agrees at 7 bases. The germline V gene has CDR1 MNHGY and CDR2 SAAAGT. This CDR3 comprises 14 residues. The CDR3 region has the DNA TGTGCCGGCAGTTACCTTGACAGGGAAGAGACCCAGTACTTC. Translation: CAGSYLDREETQYF.

In this sample, this clonotype turned up many times. The chain has TRBV18 and TRBJ1-1, with D perhaps TRBD1 (5 bases). V was cut by 8 bases and J by 2 bases, with 18 bases left in between. The CDR3 consists of 15 residues. Looked up from germline, CDR1 is KGHSH and CDR2 is LQKENI. The CDR3 is CASSPLAGPNTEAFF. For the CDR3, the DNA is TGTGCCAGCAGCCCCCTGGCGGGACCCAACACTGAAGCTTTCTTT.

In its sample, this clonotype was seen many times. The chain links TRBV2 to TRBJ1-6; no definite D call. Germline CDR1 is SNHLY and CDR2 is FYNNEI. With 5 bases removed from V and 10 bases from J, the gap between germline ends came to 18 bases. The CDR3 extends over 15 amino acids. Here the CDR3 DNA reads TGTGCCAGCAGTTTACGGACTGCGGGCGGCTCACCCCTCCACTTT. This codes for CASSLRTAGGSPLHF.

The chain couples TRBV9 to TRBJ2-2, with TRBD1 identical over 7 bases. This CDR3 is 17 amino acids long. CDR1 is SGDLS, CDR2 YYNGEE, per germline. The trim removed 2 bases at V and 1 base at J, leaving 8 bases unmatched. The CDR3: CASSVRPGQLNTGELFF. CDR3 coding DNA: TGTGCCAGCAGCGTTAGACCGGGACAGCTGAACACCGGGGAGCTGTTTTTT.

The chain combines TRBV7-2 with TRBJ2-1, with a tentative D call TRBD1 (5 bases). CDR1 is SGHTA, CDR2 FQGNSA, per germline. V dropped 1 base and J dropped 10 bases, with 17 bases sitting between them. CDR3 length: 15 amino acids. CDR3 amino acids: CASSLGGHTGPEQFF. CDR3 nucleotide sequence: TGTGCCAGCAGCTTAGGTGGACACACCGGACCAGAGCAGTTCTTC.

Many counts were recorded for this clonotype. The J gene is TRBJ2-5, the V gene TRBV6-1, with 7 bases matching TRBD1. Per germline, CDR1 MNHNS and CDR2 SASEGT. V shed 6 bases and J 0 bases; nucleotides not matched to a gene: 4. This CDR3 has 14 amino acids. The CDR3 protein is CASRDRPYQETQYF. The CDR3 bases are TGTGCCAGCAGGGACAGGCCGTACCAAGAGACCCAGTACTTC.

This clonotype showed up just a few times. The rearrangement links TRBV27 to TRBJ1-3; D gene uncertain. Deletions cut 3 bases from V and 0 bases from J, with 9 bases between. From germline, CDR1 is MNHEY and CDR2 SMNVEV (reference sequence). The CDR3 sequence is 15 residues long. The CDR3 protein is CASSFSAGSGNTIYF. The CDR3 DNA follows: TGTGCCAGCAGTTTTAGCGCCGGCTCTGGAAACACCATATATTTT.